The entry below describes one T cell receptor beta chain. Its antigen remains unidentified. The record originates from a study of PD-1 blockade in mismatch repair-deficient tumors. V lost 4 bases and J 1 base, leaving 8 bases between the germline ends. CDR3 length: 12 residues. Germline CDR1 and CDR2: SQVTM and ANQGSEA. Some clones are missing from TCRdb's copy, which holds only in-frame ones; the method was immunoSEQ multiplex PCR. The sample has about 15,000 clones; 86% are singletons. Stated time point: approximately ten-day in vitro stimulation with candidate neoantigen peptide 6. An approximately 11-day in vitro culture was run per each of several reactive peptides.

The chain links TRBV29-1 to TRBJ2-7; either TRBD1 or TRBD2 may fit D (5 bases each). The sequencing used cells cultured in vitro, collected from a patient treated with pembrolizumab. This receptor was obtained from an adult with mismatch repair-deficient cancer. The CDR3 nucleotides read TGCAGCGTTGGAGGGACGTCCTACGAGCAGTACTTC. As protein: CSVGGTSYEQYF.